These T cell receptor beta chains were read from a single sample in a study of Ad26.COV2.S vaccination and SARS-CoV-2 variants. The repertoire was sequenced with immunoSEQ multiplex PCR; TCRdb's copy has only in-frame clones and lacks some. The table includes 400,000 to 450,000 clones, about nine tenths detected once. Specimen: peripheral blood, collected in a trial of Ad26.COV2.S vaccine versus placebo. Every receptor here comes from a person between 18 and 65 years old who received the Ad26.COV2.S COVID-19 vaccine or a placebo. CDR3s include the opening cysteine and the closing phenylalanine or tryptophan.

j_gene: TRBJ1-1; v_gene: TRBV7-9; CDR3aa: CASSFGTLGTEAFF
j_gene: TRBJ1-2; v_gene: TRBV13; CDR3aa: CASSLTPGHERSNYGYTF
j_gene: TRBJ2-1; v_gene: TRBV6-1; CDR3aa: CASSEIAGEEFF
j_gene: TRBJ1-2; v_gene: TRBV28; CDR3aa: CATEWGARPYGYTF
j_gene: TRBJ1-2; v_gene: TRBV6-6; CDR3aa: CASRSPGQGLGGYTF
j_gene: TRBJ2-7; v_gene: TRBV11-3; CDR3aa: CASSPGRGQNEQYF
j_gene: TRBJ2-1; v_gene: TRBV11-1; CDR3aa: CASSQGGNEQFF
j_gene: TRBJ2-2; v_gene: TRBV28; CDR3aa: CASSPGSSGNTGELFF
j_gene: TRBJ2-1; v_gene: TRBV21-1; CDR3aa: CASSTQNRGPHNEQFF
j_gene: TRBJ2-7; v_gene: TRBV10-2; CDR3aa: CASSPRENRREQYF
j_gene: TRBJ2-1; v_gene: TRBV29-1; CDR3aa: CSATAGALEQFF
j_gene: TRBJ2-7; v_gene: TRBV6-6; CDR3aa: CASSYTRPPSYEQYF
j_gene: TRBJ2-3; v_gene: TRBV29-1; CDR3aa: CSVEIRTDTQYF
j_gene: TRBJ1-4; v_gene: TRBV5-4; CDR3aa: CASSLRSGSATNEKLFF
j_gene: TRBJ2-1; v_gene: TRBV27; CDR3aa: CASSLSPGLGSYNEQFF